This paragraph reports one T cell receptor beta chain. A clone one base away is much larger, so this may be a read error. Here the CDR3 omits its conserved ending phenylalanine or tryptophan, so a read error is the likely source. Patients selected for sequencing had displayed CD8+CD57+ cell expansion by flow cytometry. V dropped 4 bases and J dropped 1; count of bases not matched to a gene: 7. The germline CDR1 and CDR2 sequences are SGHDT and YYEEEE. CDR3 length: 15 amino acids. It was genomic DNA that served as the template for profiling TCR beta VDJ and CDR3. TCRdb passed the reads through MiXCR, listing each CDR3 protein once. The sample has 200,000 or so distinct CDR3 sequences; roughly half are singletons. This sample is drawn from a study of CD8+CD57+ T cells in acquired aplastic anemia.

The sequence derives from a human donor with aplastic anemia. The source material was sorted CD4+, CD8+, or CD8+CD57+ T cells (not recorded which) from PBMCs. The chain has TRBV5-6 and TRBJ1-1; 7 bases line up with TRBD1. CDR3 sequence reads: CASSIQGQPNTEAFL. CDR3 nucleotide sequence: TGTGCCAGCAGCATCCAGGGACAGCCGAACACTGAAGCTTTCCTT.